This T cell receptor (beta chain) was recorded in a study of T cell changes during pregnancy in multiple sclerosis. The method was immunoSEQ multiplex PCR; TCRdb's version includes in-frame clones alone and lacks a portion of them. The table has 45,000 to 75,000 clones, around 93% seen once. Germline CDR1 and CDR2: SGHVS and FQNEAQ. The CDR3 sequence is 18 residues long. V dropped 5 bases and J dropped 2 bases, with 25 bases sitting between them. The TCR sequence derives from a female donor with multiple sclerosis, enrolled in a pregnancy study. This chain links TRBV7-8 with TRBJ2-7, with D possibly matching TRBD1 (7 bases). Specimen: peripheral blood, collected in the first trimester of pregnancy. The CDR3 DNA sequence: TGTGCCAGCAGCCCCCAGGGGGGTCAGATTGGTAGGGCCTACGAGCAGTACTTC. This codes for CASSPQGGQIGRAYEQYF.